The present T cell receptor (beta chain) was sequenced within a study of post-analysis software for immune sequencing data. Broader study findings: Comparison with controls showed significantly lower normalized Chao1 diversity in multiple sclerosis patients. Roughly 5 TRBV segments, TRBV5-6, TRBV5-1 and TRBV20-1 among them, were found more frequent in patients than controls.

This CDR3 is 14 amino acids long. Trimming removed 8 bases from V and 1 base from J, with 14 bases in between. Germline V gives CDR1 SGHAT, CDR2 FQNNGV. cDNA libraries of TCR beta carried unique molecular identifiers. Input populations of about 0.9 to 10 million T cells gave rise to approximately 480,000 cDNA molecules. TCRdb processed the PCR reads anew with MiXCR; each CDR3 protein has one entry. In the table there are a few hundred thousand distinct CDR3 sequences, around 40% of which are singletons. This clonotype was detected only a few times. Its antigen is unknown. This TCR derives from a girl between 5 and 17 years old with multiple sclerosis. The rearrangement joins TRBV11-2 to TRBJ2-5, with unresolved D. Input material: blood. The CDR3 nucleotides read TGTGCCAGCGTTGCCGATCTTACCCAAGAGACCCAGTACTTC. Amino acids: CASVADLTQETQYF.